This is a list of T cell receptor beta chains from one sample in a study of OX40 agonist ivuxolimab in advanced cancers. The protocol was immunoSEQ multiplex PCR, while the TCRdb copy is restricted to in-frame clones and leaves out a portion. This sample has around 48,000 clones, with around 84% found just once. The starting material was CD4+ or CD8+ T cells sorted from blood, obtained in a trial of the OX40 agonist ivuxolimab. These receptors came from an adult with an advanced solid tumor such as melanoma, head and neck, liver or kidney cancer. Both conserved end residues are part of each CDR3. The D gene is left open where the match is weak.

CDR3: CASSRGLVNEQFF
D: -
V: TRBV7-9

CDR3: CASSLVGYEQYF
D: -
V: TRBV28

CDR3: CASSPPPGTRSWETQYF
D: TRBD2
V: TRBV4-2

CDR3: CASSQEGGDDEKLFF
D: -
V: TRBV4-2

CDR3: CASSPSGSGNQPQHF
D: -
V: TRBV18

CDR3: CASSYMLADQGRQYF
D: -
V: TRBV6-5

CDR3: CASSPRDRASEQYF
D: TRBD1
V: TRBV27

CDR3: CASSWDTYGYTF
D: -
V: TRBV7-2

CDR3: CASSITGNNEQFF
D: -
V: TRBV19

CDR3: CASSPGGNTNEKLFF
D: -
V: TRBV5-1

CDR3: CASSLTPGLAGDVGEQFF
D: TRBD2
V: TRBV7-6

CDR3: CASTPRDSPYEQYF
D: TRBD1
V: TRBV7-6

CDR3: CASRPPSVYEQYF
D: -
V: TRBV28